This entry features one T cell receptor (beta chain) sequence. This sample was included in a study of shared clonotypes between healthy human individuals. Germline V gene sequence: CDR1 SGHAT, CDR2 FQNNGV. The ends lost 10 bases at V and 4 bases at J; junction bases unmatched: 7. This CDR3 spans 13 amino acids. The repertoire was sequenced with immunoSEQ multiplex PCR; TCRdb's copy has only in-frame clones and lacks some. The repertoire has 2,500,000 or so clones, 93% of them found once; the top ten carry about 0.39%. V is TRBV11-2 and J is TRBJ1-2; 9 nucleotides agree with TRBD1. This clonotype was obtained from a man aged 18 to 30 in good health. Some clones in this sample may be carry-over from other donors' samples. Sequencing was done on a sample of naive CD4+ T cells from PBMCs. Subset here: CD45RA+ positively selected. CDR3 protein: CATGQGRVYGYTF. In nucleotides, the CDR3 is TGTGCCACTGGACAGGGGCGCGTCTATGGCTACACCTTC.